This T cell receptor beta chain was obtained from a study of T cells in Graves' hyperthyroidism and ophthalmopathy. Ten or more counts support this clonotype. Its antigen is unknown. The CDR3 length is 14 residues. The germline V gene has CDR1 MDHEN and CDR2 SYDVKM. V gave up 5 bases and J gave up 0 bases, with 10 bases separating them. Study-level points and caveats: The majority of expanded thyroid clonotypes above 0.001 also appeared in blood.

Amplified regions were TCR beta CDR3 sequences from RNA transcripts. TCR CDR3 regions were first amplified by RT-PCR with HTBI primers. TCRdb re-analysed the multiplex PCR reads in MiXCR, keeping a single row per CDR3 protein. The sample lists approximately 300,000 distinct CDR3 sequences, approximately 18% occurring once. Uncontrolled infection, other autoimmune disease, pregnancy or lactation led to exclusion. Sample: blood. This receptor was obtained from a man in his forties or fifties with Graves' ophthalmopathy. V gene TRBV28 combines with J gene TRBJ1-2, with D possibly matching TRBD1 (6 bases). The CDR3 region is CASSLDRANYGYTF. CDR3 bases: TGTGCCAGCAGTCTGGACAGAGCTAACTATGGCTACACCTTC.